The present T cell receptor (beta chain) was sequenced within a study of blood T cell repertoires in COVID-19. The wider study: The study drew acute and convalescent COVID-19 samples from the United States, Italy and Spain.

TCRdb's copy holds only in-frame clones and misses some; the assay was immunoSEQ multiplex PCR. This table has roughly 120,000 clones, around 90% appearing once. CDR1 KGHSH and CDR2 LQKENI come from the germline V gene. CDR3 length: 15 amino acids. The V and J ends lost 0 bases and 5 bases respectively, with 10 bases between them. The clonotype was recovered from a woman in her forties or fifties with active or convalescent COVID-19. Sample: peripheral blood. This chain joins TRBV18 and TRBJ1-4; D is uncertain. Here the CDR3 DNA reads TGTGCCAGCTCACCACCGTCGGGAGGAAATGAAAAACTGTTTTTT. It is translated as CASSPPSGGNEKLFF.